The clone carrying this T cell receptor (beta chain) has just a few counts. Antigen unknown. After constant-region reverse-primer amplification, full-length variable regions underwent semi-nested PCR with Nested Universal Primer A. TCRdb redid the calling of the 5' RACE reads with MiXCR, one entry per CDR3 protein. The sample lists about 42,000 distinct CDR3 sequences; 30% were seen once. Memory CD4+ cells were defined as CD4+CD45RO+CD25-. Whole-study findings and limits: Greatest tumor Treg TCR overlap was with tumor naive CD4+ cells. In terms of TCR gene usage, tumor memory CD4+ T cells clustered together with blood and lymph node memory CD4+ cells, as well as with lymph node naive CD4+ cells.

Sequencing used tumor-infiltrating memory CD4+ T cells sorted from the breast tumor. Subset here: memory CD4+ T cells, CD4+CD45RO+CD25-. The TCR comes from a female donor with breast cancer.

CDR3 sequence: CASSESQGAIYGYTF. Written as DNA, the CDR3 is TGTGCCAGCAGCGAGTCACAGGGGGCGATCTATGGCTACACCTTC. The chain employs TRBV6-5 and TRBJ1-2, with 9 bases identical to TRBD1. CDR3 length equals 15 residues. Trimming took 6 bases from V and 4 from J; bases not matched to a gene: 9. Germline CDR1 and CDR2: MNHEY and SVGAGI.